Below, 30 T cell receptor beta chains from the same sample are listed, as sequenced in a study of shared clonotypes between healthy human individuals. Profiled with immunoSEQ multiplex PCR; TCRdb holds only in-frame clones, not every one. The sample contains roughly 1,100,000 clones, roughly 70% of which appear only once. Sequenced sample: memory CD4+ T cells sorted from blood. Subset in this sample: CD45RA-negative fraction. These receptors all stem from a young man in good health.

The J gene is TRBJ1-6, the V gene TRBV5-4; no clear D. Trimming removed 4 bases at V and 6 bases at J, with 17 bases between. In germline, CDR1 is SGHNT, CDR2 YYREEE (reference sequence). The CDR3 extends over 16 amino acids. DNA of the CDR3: TGTGCCAGCAGCCCGGGCCTCCGGCAGGTTAATTCACCCCTCCACTTT. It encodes CASSPGLRQVNSPLHF.

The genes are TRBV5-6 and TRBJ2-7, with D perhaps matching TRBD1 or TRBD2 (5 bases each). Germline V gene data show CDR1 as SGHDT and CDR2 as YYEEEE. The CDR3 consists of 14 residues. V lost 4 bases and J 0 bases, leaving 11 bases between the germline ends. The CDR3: CASSEGPRSYEQYF. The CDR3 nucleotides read TGTGCCAGCAGCGAGGGACCCCGCTCCTACGAGCAGTACTTC.

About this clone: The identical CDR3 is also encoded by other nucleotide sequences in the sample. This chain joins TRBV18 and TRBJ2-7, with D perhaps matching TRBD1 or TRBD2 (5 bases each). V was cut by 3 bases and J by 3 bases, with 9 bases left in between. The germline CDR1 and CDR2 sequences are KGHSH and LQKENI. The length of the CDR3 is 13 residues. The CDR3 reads CASSPGAGYEQYF. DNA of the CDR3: TGTGCCAGCTCACCCGGGGCAGGCTACGAGCAGTACTTC.

The CDR3 region is CASSDRATGRHYGYTF. DNA of the CDR3: TGTGCCAGCAGTGATCGCGCGACAGGAAGACACTATGGCTACACCTTC. The rearrangement joins TRBV2 to TRBJ1-2, with a weak D call TRBD1 (6 bases). Trimming stripped 3 bases from V and 3 bases from J, with 17 bases between. Germline V gene lookup returns CDR1 SNHLY and CDR2 FYNNEI. There are 16 residues in the CDR3. Full variable domain (rest looked up from reference TRBV2 and TRBJ1-2): EPEVTQTPSHQVTQMGQEVILRCVPISNHLYFYWYRQILGQKVEFLVSFYNNEISEKSEIFDDQFSVERPDGSNFTLKIRSTKLEDSAMYFCASSDRATGRHYGYTFGSGTRLTVV.

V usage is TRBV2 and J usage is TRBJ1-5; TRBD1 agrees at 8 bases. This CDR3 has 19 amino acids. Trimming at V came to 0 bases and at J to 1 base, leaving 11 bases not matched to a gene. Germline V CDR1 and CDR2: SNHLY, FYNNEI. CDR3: CASSEAGLRQGSSNQPQHF. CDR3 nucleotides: TGTGCCAGCAGTGAAGCAGGACTAAGACAGGGGTCGAGCAATCAGCCCCAGCATTTT.

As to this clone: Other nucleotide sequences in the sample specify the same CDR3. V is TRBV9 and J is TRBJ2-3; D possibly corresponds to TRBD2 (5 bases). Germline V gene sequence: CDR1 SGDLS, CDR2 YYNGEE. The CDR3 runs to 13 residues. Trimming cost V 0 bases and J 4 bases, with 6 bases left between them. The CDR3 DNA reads TGTGCCAGCAGCGTAGCCGGGGCAGATACGCAGTATTTT. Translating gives CASSVAGADTQYF.

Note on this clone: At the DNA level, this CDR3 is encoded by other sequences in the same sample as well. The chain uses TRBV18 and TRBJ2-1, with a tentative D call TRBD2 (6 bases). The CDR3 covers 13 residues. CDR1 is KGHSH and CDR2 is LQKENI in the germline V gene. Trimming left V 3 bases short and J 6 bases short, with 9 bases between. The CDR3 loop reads CASSPTSSNEQFF. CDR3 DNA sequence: TGTGCCAGCTCACCGACTAGTTCCAATGAGCAGTTCTTC.

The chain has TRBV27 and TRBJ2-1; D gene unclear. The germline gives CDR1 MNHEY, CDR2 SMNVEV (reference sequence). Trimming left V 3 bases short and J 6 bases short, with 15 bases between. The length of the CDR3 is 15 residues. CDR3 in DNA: TGTGCCAGCAGTTTTAGGGTAGCACAATCCAATGAGCAGTTCTTC. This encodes CASSFRVAQSNEQFF.

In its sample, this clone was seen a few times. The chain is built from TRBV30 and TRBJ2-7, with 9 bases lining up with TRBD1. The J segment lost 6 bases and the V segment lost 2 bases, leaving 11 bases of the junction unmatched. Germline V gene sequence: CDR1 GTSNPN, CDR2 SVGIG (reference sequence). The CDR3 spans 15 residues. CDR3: CAWSFWGGQGREQYF. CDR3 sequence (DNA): TGTGCCTGGAGTTTCTGGGGGGGACAGGGTCGCGAGCAGTACTTC.

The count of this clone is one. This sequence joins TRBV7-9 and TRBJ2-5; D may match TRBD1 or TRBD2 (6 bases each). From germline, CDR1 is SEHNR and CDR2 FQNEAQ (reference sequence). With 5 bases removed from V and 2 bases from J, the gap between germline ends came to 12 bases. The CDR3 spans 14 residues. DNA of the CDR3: TGTGCCAGCAGCCCGGGGGCAGTGCAAGAGACCCAGTACTTC. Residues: CASSPGAVQETQYF.

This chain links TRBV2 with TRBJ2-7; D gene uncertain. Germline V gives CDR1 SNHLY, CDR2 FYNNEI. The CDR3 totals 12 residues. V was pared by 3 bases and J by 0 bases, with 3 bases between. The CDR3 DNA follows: TGTGCCAGCAGTGACCTCTCCTACGAGCAGTACTTC. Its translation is CASSDLSYEQYF.

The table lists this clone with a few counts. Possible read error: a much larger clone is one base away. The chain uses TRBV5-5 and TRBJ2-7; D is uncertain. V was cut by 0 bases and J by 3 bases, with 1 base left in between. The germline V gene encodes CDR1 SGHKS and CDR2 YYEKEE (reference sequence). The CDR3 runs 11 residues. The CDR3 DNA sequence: TGTGCCAGCAGCTTGGACTACGAGCAGTACTTC. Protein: CASSLDYEQYF.

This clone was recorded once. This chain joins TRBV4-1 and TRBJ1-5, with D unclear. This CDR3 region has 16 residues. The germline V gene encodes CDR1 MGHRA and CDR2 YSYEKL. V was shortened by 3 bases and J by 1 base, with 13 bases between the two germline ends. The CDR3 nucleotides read TGCGCCAGCAGCCAGAGGGAGAAGATGAGCAATCAGCCCCAGCATTTT. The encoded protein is CASSQREKMSNQPQHF.

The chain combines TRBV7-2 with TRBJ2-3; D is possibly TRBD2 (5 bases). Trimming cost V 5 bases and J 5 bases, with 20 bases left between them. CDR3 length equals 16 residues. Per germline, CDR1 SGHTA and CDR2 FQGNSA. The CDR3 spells CASSPVHGPRGDTQYF. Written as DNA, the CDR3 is TGTGCCAGCAGCCCCGTGCATGGGCCACGGGGAGATACGCAGTATTTT.

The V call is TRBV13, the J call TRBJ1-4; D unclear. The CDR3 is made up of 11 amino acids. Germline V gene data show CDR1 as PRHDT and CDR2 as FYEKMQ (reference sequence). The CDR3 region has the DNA TGTGCGTCTGCAACTAATGAAAAACTGTTTTTT. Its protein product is CASATNEKLFF. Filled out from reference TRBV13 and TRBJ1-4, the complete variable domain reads AAGVIQSPRHLIKEKRETATLKCYPIPRHDTVYWYQQGPGQDPQFLISFYEKMQSDKGSIPDRFSAQQFSDYHSELNMSSLELGDSALYFCASATNEKLFFGSGTQLSVL.

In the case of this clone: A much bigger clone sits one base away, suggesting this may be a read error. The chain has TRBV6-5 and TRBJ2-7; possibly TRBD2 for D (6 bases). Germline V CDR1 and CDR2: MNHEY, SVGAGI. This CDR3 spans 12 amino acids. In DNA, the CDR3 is TGTGCCAGCATTGGGGACTCCTACGAGCGGTACTTC. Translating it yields CASIGDSYERYF.

The CDR3 protein is CASSRPGTQGYGYTF. DNA of the CDR3: TGTGCCAGCAGCCGACCCGGGACACAGGGCTATGGCTACACCTTC. The genes are TRBV11-2 and TRBJ1-2; TRBD1 might be the D (6 bases). Germline-derived CDR1 and CDR2 are SGHAT and FQNNGV. The CDR3 spans 15 residues. Trimming removed 5 bases from V and 4 bases from J, with 17 bases in between.

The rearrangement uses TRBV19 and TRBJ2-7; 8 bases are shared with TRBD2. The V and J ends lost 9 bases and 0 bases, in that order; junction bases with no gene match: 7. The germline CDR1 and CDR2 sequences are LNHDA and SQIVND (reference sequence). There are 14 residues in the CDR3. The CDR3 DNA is TGTGCCAGCTCGAATAGCGGGGCCTCCTACGAGCAGTACTTC. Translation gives CASSNSGASYEQYF.

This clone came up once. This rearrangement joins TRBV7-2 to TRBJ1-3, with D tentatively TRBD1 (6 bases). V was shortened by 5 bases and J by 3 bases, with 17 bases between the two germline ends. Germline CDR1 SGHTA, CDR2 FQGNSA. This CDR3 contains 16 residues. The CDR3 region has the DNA TGTGCCAGCAGCCTCTCCGCGGGGGCCTTTGGAAACACCATATATTTT. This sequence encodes CASSLSAGAFGNTIYF. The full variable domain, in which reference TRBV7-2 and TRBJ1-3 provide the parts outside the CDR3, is GAGVSQSPSNKVTEKGKDVELRCDPISGHTALYWYRQSLGQGLEFLIYFQGNSAPDKSGLPSDRFSAERTGGSVSTLTIQRTQQEDSAVYLCASSLSAGAFGNTIYFGEGSWLTVV.

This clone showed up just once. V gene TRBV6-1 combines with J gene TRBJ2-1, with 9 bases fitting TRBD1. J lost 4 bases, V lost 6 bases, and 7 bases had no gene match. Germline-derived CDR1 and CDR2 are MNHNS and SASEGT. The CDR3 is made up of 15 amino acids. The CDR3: CASSPDRGRYNEQFF. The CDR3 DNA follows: TGTGCCAGCAGCCCGGACAGGGGCCGTTACAATGAGCAGTTCTTC.

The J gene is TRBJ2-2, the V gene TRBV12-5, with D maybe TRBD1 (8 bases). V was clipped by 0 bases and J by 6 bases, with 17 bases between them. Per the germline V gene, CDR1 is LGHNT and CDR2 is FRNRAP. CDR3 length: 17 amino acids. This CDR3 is CASGLVLTGEGPGELFF. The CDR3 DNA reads TGTGCTAGTGGTTTGGTACTGACAGGGGAGGGACCCGGGGAGCTGTTTTTT. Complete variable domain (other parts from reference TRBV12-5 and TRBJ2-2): DARVTQTPRHKVTEMGQEVTMRCQPILGHNTVFWYRQTMMQGLELLAYFRNRAPLDDSGMPKDRFSAEMPDATLATLKIQPSEPRDSAVYFCASGLVLTGEGPGELFFGEGSRLTVL.

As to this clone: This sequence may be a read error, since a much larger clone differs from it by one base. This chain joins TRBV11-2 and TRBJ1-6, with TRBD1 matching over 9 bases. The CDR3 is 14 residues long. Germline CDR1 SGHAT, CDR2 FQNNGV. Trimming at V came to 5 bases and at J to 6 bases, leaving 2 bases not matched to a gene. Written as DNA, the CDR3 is TGTGCCAGCAGCCCGGGACAGGGTAATTCACCCCTCCACTTT. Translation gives CASSPGQGNSPLHF.

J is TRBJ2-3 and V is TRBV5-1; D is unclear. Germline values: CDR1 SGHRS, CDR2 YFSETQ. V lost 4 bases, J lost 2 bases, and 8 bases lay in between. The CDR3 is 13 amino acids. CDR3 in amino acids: CASSTHFTDTQYF. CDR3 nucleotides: TGCGCCAGCAGCACCCATTTCACAGATACGCAGTATTTT.

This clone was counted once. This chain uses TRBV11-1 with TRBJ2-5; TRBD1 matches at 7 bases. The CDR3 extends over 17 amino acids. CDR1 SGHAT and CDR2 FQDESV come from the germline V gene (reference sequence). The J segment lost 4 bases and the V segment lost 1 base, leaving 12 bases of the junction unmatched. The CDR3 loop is CASSLGGWQGVRETQYF. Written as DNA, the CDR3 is TGTGCCAGCAGCTTAGGGGGCTGGCAGGGGGTAAGAGAGACCCAGTACTTC. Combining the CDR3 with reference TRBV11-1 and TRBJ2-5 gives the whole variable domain EAEVAQSPRYKITEKSQAVAFWCDPISGHATLYWYRQILGQGPELLVQFQDESVVDDSQLPKDRFSAERLKGVDSTLKIQPAELGDSAMYLCASSLGGWQGVRETQYFGPGTRLLVL.

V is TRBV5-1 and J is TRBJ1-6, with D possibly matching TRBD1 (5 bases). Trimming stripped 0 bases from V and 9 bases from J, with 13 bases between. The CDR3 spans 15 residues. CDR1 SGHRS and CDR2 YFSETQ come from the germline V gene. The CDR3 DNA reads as TGCGCCAGCAGCTTGGAGGCGGGAAGGGGTTCACCCCTCCACTTT. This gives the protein CASSLEAGRGSPLHF.

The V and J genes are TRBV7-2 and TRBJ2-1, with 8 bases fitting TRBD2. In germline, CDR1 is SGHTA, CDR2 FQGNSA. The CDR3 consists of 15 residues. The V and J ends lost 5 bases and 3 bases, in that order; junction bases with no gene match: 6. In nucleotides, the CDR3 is TGTGCCAGCAGCCGACCCGGGACTAGCTACAATGAGCAGTTCTTC. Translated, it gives CASSRPGTSYNEQFF.

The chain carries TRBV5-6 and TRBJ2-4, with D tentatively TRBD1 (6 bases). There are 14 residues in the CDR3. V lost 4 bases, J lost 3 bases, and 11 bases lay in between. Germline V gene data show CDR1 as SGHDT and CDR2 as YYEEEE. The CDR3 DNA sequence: TGTGCCAGCAGCACCAGGGGAGTCAAAAACATTCAGTACTTC. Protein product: CASSTRGVKNIQYF.

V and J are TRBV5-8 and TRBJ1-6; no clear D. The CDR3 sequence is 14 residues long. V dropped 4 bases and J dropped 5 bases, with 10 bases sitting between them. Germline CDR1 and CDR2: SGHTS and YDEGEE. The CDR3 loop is CASSQVGNNSPLHF. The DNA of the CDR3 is TGTGCCAGCAGCCAAGTTGGTAATAATTCACCCCTCCACTTT.

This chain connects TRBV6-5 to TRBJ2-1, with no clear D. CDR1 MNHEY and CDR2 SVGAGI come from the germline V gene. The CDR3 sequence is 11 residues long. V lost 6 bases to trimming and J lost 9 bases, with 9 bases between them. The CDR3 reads CASSSPGEQFF. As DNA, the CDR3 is TGTGCCAGCAGCTCGCCCGGTGAGCAGTTCTTC.

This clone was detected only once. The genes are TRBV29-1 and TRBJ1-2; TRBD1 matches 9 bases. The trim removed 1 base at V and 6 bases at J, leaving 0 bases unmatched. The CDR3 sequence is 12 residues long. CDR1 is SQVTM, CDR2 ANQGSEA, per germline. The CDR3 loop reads CSVEGTGDGYTF. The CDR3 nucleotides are TGCAGCGTTGAAGGGACAGGGGATGGCTACACCTTC.